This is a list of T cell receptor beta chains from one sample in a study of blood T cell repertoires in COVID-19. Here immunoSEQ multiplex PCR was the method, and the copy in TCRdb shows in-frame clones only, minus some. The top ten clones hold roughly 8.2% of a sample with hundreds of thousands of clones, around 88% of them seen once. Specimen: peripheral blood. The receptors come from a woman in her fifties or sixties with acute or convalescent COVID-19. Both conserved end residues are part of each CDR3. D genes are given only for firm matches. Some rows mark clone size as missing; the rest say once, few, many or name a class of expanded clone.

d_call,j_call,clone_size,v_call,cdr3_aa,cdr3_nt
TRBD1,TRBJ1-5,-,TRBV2,CASSVWDRNQPQHF,TGTGCCAGCAGTGTTTGGGACAGGAATCAGCCCCAGCATTTT
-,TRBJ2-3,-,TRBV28,CASTSFSAGPQYF,TGTGCCAGCACATCGTTCTCAGCGGGCCCCCAGTATTTT
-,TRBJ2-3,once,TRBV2,CASTRGRRVDTQYF,TGTGCCAGCACACGGGGGAGGAGGGTAGATACGCAGTATTTT
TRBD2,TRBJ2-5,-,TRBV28,CASSLGRGASGPGWETQYF,TGTGCCAGCAGTTTAGGGCGGGGTGCTAGCGGGCCAGGGTGGGAGACCCAGTACTTC
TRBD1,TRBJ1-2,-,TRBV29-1,CSVERTGDGYTF,TGCAGCGTTGAAAGGACAGGGGATGGCTACACCTTC
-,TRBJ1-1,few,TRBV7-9,CASSIQENTEAFF,TGTGCCAGCAGCATACAGGAGAACACTGAAGCTTTCTTT
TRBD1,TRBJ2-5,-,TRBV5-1,CASSGGDRGETQYF,TGCGCCAGCAGCGGGGGGGACAGGGGAGAGACCCAGTACTTC
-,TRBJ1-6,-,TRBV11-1,CASSFQGYNSPLHF,TGTGCCAGCAGCTTTCAGGGATATAATTCACCCCTCCACTTT
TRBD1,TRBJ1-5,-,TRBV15,CATSRRTGNGQPQHF,TGTGCCACCAGCAGACGGACAGGGAACGGGCAGCCCCAGCATTTT
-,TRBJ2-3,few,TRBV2,CASSASLGRGDTQYF,TGTGCCAGCAGCGCCTCTCTGGGGAGAGGAGATACGCAGTATTTT
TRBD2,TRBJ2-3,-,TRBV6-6,CASRAGGTDTQYF,TGTGCCAGCAGGGCGGGAGGGACGGATACGCAGTATTTT
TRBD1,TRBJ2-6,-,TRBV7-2,CASSFLTGTGGANVLTF,TGTGCCAGCAGCTTCTTGACAGGGACGGGTGGGGCCAACGTCCTGACTTTC
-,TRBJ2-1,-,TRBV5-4,CASSFLEGGNEQFF,TGTGCCAGCAGCTTTCTCGAAGGGGGCAATGAGCAGTTCTTC
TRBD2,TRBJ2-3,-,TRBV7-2,CASSLGVGRGTDTQYF,TGTGCCAGCAGCTTAGGGGTCGGGAGGGGCACAGATACGCAGTATTTT
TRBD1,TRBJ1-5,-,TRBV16,CASSRGTGGRDQPQHF,TGTGCCAGCAGCCGAGGGACAGGGGGTAGGGATCAGCCCCAGCATTTT
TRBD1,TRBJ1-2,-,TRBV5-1,CASSLQGTGGSDYGYTF,TGCGCCAGCAGCTTGCAAGGGACAGGGGGATCTGACTATGGCTACACCTTC
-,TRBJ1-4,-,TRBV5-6,CASSLQAVNEKLFF,TGTGCCAGCAGCTTGCAAGCCGTTAATGAAAAACTGTTTTTT
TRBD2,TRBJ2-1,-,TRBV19,CASSGTSGRILEQFF,TGTGCCAGTAGTGGGACTAGCGGGAGAATTCTTGAGCAGTTCTTC
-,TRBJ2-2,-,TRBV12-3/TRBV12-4,CASAVRLNGELFF,TGTGCCAGCGCGGTACGATTGAACGGGGAGCTGTTTTTT
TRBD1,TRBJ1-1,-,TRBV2,CASTQGASEAFF,TGTGCCAGCACACAGGGGGCCTCTGAAGCTTTCTTT
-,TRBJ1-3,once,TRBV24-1,CATSERGGGNTIYF,TGTGCCACCAGTGAAAGAGGGGGAGGAAACACCATATATTTT
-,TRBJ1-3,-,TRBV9,CASSVGLLGYSGNTIYF,TGTGCCAGCAGCGTAGGCCTCTTGGGCTACTCTGGAAACACCATATATTTT
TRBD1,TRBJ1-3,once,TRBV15,CATSRQQGYGNTIYF,TGTGCCACCAGCAGGCAACAGGGGTATGGAAACACCATATATTTT
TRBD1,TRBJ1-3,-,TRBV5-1,CASSPQGGGNTIYF,TGCGCCAGCAGCCCACAGGGGGGAGGAAACACCATATATTTT
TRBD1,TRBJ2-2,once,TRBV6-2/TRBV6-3,CASSSDRGGNTGELFF,TGTGCCAGCAGTTCAGACAGGGGTGGAAACACCGGGGAGCTGTTTTTT
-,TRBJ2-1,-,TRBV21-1,CASSRRPIGRIYNEQFF,TGTGCCAGCAGCCGGAGGCCCATTGGTAGGATTTACAATGAGCAGTTCTTC
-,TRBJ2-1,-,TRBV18,CASSPRLNNEQFF,TGTGCCAGCTCACCACGGCTCAACAATGAGCAGTTCTTC
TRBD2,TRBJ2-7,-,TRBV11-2,CASSLSSGNAYEQYF,TGTGCCAGCAGCTTATCTAGCGGGAACGCCTACGAGCAGTACTTC
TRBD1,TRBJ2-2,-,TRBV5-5,CASSPGPGQDGNTGELFF,TGTGCCAGCAGCCCTGGCCCGGGACAGGACGGGAACACCGGGGAGCTGTTTTTT
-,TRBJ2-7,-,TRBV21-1,CASSKAGLNSSCEQYF,TGTGCCAGCAGCAAAGCTGGACTAAACTCCAGTTGCGAGCAGTACTTC
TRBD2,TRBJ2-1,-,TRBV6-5,CASLSGRAANEQFF,TGTGCCAGCCTAAGCGGGAGGGCCGCCAATGAGCAGTTCTTC
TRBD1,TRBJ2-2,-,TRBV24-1,CATSEYGQGAVGELFF,TGTGCCACCAGTGAATACGGACAGGGGGCCGTCGGGGAGCTGTTTTTT
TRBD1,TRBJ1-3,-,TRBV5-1,CASSIQGEGGNTIYF,TGCGCCAGCAGCATCCAGGGGGAAGGTGGAAACACCATATATTTT
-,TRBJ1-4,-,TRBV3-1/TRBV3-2,CASSQVSAGDEKLFF,TGTGCCAGCAGCCAAGTCTCGGCAGGGGATGAAAAACTGTTTTTT
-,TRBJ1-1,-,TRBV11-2,CASSLSTMNTEAFF,TGTGCCAGCAGCTTATCTACTATGAACACTGAAGCTTTCTTT
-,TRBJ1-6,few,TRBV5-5,CASSLAFNSPLHF,TGTGCCAGCAGCTTGGCCTTCAATTCACCCCTCCACTTT
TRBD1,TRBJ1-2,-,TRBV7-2,CASSLAGRQGSNTF,TGTGCCAGCAGCTTAGCGGGCAGACAGGGGTCAAACACCTTC
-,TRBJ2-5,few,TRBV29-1,CSVWPGVETQYF,TGCAGCGTTTGGCCAGGCGTGGAGACCCAGTACTTC
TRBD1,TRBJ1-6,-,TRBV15,CATSRDRQGSPLHF,TGTGCCACCAGCAGAGATAGACAGGGTTCACCCCTCCACTTT
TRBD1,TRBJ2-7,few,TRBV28,CASSTLGQGGYEQYF,TGTGCCAGCAGTACCCTCGGACAGGGCGGCTACGAGCAGTACTTC
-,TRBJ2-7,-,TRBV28,CASSLGPAHEQYF,TGTGCCAGCAGTTTGGGGCCCGCGCACGAGCAGTACTTC
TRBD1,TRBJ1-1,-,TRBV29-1,CSATGINMNTEAFF,TGCAGCGCGACAGGGATCAACATGAACACTGAAGCTTTCTTT
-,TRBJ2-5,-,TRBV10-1,CASSGGVPETQYF,TGCGCCAGCAGTGGGGGGGTCCCCGAGACCCAGTACTTC
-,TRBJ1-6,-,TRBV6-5,CASSYSGKRDSPLHF,TGTGCCAGCAGTTACTCAGGGAAGAGGGATTCACCCCTCCACTTT
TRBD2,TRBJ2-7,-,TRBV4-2,CASSRSLAGFDEQYF,TGTGCCAGCAGCCGATCACTAGCGGGATTTGACGAGCAGTACTTC
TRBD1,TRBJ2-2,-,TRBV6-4,CASSRDRNTGELFF,TGTGCCAGCAGTAGGGACAGGAACACCGGGGAGCTGTTTTTT
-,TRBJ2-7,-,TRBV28,CASSSDTRWGF,TGTGCCAGCAGTTCGGACACGCGGTGGGGCTTC
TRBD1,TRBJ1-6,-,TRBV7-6,CASSLDLQGGNSPLHF,TGTGCCAGCAGCTTAGATTTGCAGGGGGGAAATTCACCCCTCCACTTT
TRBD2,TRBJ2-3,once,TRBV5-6,CASSRIGLATDTQYF,TGTGCCAGCAGCCGAATTGGACTAGCCACAGATACGCAGTATTTT
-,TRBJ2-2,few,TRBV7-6,CASSLATGTAGELFF,TGTGCCAGCAGCTTAGCAACAGGGACGGCCGGGGAGCTGTTTTTT
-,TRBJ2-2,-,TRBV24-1,CATSDRSGSNTGELFF,TGTGCCACCAGTGATCGATCGGGTTCGAACACCGGGGAGCTGTTTTTT
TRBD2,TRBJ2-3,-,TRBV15,CATSRTSGRAGDTQYF,TGTGCCACCAGCAGGACTAGCGGGAGGGCCGGGGATACGCAGTATTTT
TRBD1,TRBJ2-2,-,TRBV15,CATSRGTGSNTGELFF,TGTGCCACCAGCAGAGGGACAGGGTCAAACACCGGGGAGCTGTTTTTT
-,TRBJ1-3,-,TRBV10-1,CASSESQGYSGNTIYF,TGCGCCAGCAGTGAGTCGCAGGGATACTCTGGAAACACCATATATTTT
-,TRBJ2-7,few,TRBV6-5,CASYEGEGSYEQYF,TGTGCCAGCTACGAGGGTGAAGGGTCCTACGAGCAGTACTTC